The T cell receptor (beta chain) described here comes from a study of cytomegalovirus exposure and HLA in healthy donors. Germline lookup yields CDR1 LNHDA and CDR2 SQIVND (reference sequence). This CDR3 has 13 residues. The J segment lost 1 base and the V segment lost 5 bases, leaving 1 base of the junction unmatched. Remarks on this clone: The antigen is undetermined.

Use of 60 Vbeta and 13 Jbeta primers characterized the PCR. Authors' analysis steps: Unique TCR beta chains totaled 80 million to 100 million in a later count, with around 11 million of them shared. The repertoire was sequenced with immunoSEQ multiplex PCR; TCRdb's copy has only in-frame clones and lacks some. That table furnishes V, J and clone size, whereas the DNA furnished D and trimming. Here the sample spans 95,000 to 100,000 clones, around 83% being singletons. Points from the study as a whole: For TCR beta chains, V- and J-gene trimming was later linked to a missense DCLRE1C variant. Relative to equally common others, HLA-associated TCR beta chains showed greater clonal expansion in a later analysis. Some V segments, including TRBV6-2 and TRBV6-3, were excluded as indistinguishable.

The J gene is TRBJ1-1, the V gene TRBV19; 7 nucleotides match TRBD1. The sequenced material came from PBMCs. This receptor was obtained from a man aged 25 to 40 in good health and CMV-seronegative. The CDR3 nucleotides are TGTGCCAGTAGTGGGACAGAGAACACTGAAGCTTTCTTT. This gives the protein CASSGTENTEAFF.